This TCR beta chain was sequenced during a study of tumor-infiltrating lymphocytes in primary liver carcinoma. The wider study: Patients were men and women aged 30 to 69 years.

The study extracted blood RNA from unsorted whole blood and also extracted germline DNA. Making TCR beta cDNA involved approximately 520 ng total RNA and a constant-region primer. What produced the TCR beta libraries was three nested multiplex PCR rounds using slightly modified ARM-PCR. Two initial PCR rounds of around 9 cycles each paired TRBV1-TRBV30 forward primers with a C-beta reverse primer. TCRdb used MiXCR to reprocess the multiplex PCR reads, holding one entry per CDR3 protein. The table has almost 200,000 distinct CDR3 sequences, about 65% seen once. Looked up from germline, CDR1 is GTSNPN and CDR2 is SVGIG (reference sequence). This CDR3 comprises 13 residues. With respect to this clonotype: At one boundary the junction diverges from the germline segment, which might be a read error.

The chain joins TRBV30 to TRBJ2-5; 7 positions agree with TRBD1. This receptor was obtained from a woman aged 55-70 years with primary liver carcinoma and hepatitis B virus infection. Sequencing was done on a sample of peripheral blood. Here the CDR3 reads CAWSLGGRESQYF. In DNA, the CDR3 is TGTGCCTGGAGCTTAGGGGGCCGAGAGTCCCAGTACTTC.